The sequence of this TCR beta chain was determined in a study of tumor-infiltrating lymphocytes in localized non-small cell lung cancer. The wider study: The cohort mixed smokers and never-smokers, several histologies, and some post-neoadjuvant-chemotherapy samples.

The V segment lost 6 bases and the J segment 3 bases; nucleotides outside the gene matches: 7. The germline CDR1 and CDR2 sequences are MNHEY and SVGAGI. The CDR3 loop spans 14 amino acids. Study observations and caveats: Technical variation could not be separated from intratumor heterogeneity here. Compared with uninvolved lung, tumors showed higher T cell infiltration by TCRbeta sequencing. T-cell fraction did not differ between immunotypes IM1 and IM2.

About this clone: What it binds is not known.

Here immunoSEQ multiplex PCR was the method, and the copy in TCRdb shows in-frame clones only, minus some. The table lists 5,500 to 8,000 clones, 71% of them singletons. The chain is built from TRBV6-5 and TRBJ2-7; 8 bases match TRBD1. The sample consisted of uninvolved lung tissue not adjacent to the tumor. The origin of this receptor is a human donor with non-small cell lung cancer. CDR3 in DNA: TGTGCCAGCAGGCCCGGACAGGGACACTACGAGCAGTACTTC. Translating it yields CASRPGQGHYEQYF.